One sample yielded the 11 T cell receptor beta chains listed below, sequenced in a study of human T cells and chemical hapten exposure. Time point: pre-sensitization, week 0. The treatment is: therapeutic diphenylcyclopropenone sensitization with weekly scalp DPC. TCRdb processed the RACE reads anew with MiXCR; each CDR3 protein has one entry. The data hold 350,000 to 450,000 distinct CDR3 sequences, with approximately 5.1% observed a single time. Sequencing used whole blood, obtained in connection with sensitization to the hapten diphenylcyclopropenone (DPC). These receptors all come from a woman in her forties or fifties with alopecia areata. Some clones in this sample may be carry-over from other donors' samples.

There are many counts of this clonotype. The rearrangement uses TRBV12-3 or TRBV12-4 and TRBJ2-1; 7 nucleotides line up with TRBD2. Unmatched junction bases numbered 7, after V lost 3 bases and J lost 5 bases. The CDR3 spans 15 residues. The CDR3 bases are TGTGCCAGCAGTTTGGGGGGAGGGGCCCACAATGAGCAGTTCTTC. It encodes CASSLGGGAHNEQFF.

This clonotype has ten or more counts. The chain links TRBV29-1 to TRBJ1-1; D unresolved. The V gene's germline CDR1 is SQVTM and CDR2 ANQGSEA. This CDR3 contains 12 residues. Trimming shortened V by 4 bases and J by 1 base, and 7 bases separated the two germline ends. CDR3 bases: TGCAGCGTTGTCGACTGGAACACTGAAGCTTTCTTT. Its translation is CSVVDWNTEAFF.

This chain links TRBV7-2 with TRBJ2-2; 13 nucleotides match TRBD2. There are 15 residues in the CDR3. Germline V CDR1 and CDR2: SGHTA, FQGNSA. V lost 3 bases and J lost 5; bases outside the gene matches: 0. CDR3 in amino acids: CASSLTSGRTGELFF. Here the CDR3 DNA reads TGTGCCAGCAGCTTGACTAGCGGGAGGACCGGGGAGCTGTTTTTT.

This clonotype was recorded many times. The chain joins TRBV30 to TRBJ2-1; TRBD2 matches at 13 bases. With 7 bases clipped from V and 1 base from J, the junction kept 4 bases outside the gene matches. Per germline, CDR1 GTSNPN and CDR2 SVGIG (reference sequence). The CDR3 consists of 15 residues. This chain's CDR3 is CASRGLAGSYNEQFF. For the CDR3, the DNA is TGTGCCTCCCGGGGACTAGCGGGATCCTACAATGAGCAGTTCTTC.

This clonotype appeared many times. This chain links TRBV7-2 with TRBJ2-3, with D maybe TRBD2 (6 bases). The CDR3 covers 15 residues. With 8 bases removed from V and 4 bases from J, the gap between germline ends came to 19 bases. Germline CDR1 is SGHTA and CDR2 is FQGNSA. The CDR3 DNA sequence: TGTGCCAGCGGCCCGGGGACTCCAGGTGCAGATACGCAGTATTTT. This gives the protein CASGPGTPGADTQYF.

This clonotype came up many times. J is TRBJ2-2 and V is TRBV12-3 or TRBV12-4; the D gene is possibly TRBD1 (6 bases). CDR3 length: 14 residues. V was cut by 7 bases and J by 7 bases, with 16 bases left in between. CDR3: CASTLRQDIGELFF. The CDR3 bases are TGTGCCAGCACCCTTAGACAGGACATCGGGGAGCTGTTTTTT.

The V gene is TRBV29-1, the J gene TRBJ2-2, with D possibly TRBD2 on 5 matching bases. The CDR3 totals 13 residues. The germline V gene encodes CDR1 SQVTM and CDR2 ANQGSEA. V was cut by 0 bases and J by 5 bases, with 7 bases left in between. The CDR3 DNA reads as TGCAGCGTTGAAGATGAGGGTACCGGGGAGCTGTTTTTT. Translating gives CSVEDEGTGELFF.

This clonotype was recorded at least ten times. The V gene is TRBV6-2 or TRBV6-3, the J gene TRBJ2-5; no firm D call. Trimming took off 0 bases at V and 5 bases at J, with 10 bases between the two ends. Germline loops: CDR1 MNHEY, CDR2 SVGEGT. This CDR3 spans 14 amino acids. Written as DNA, the CDR3 is TGTGCCAGCAGTTACTCTCGCCCGGAGGAGACCCAGTACTTC. Translation: CASSYSRPEETQYF.

This clonotype was detected only a few times. This chain joins TRBV29-1 and TRBJ1-1; D ambiguous. CDR1 is SQVTM, CDR2 ANQGSEA, per germline. Deletions cut 4 bases from V and 0 bases from J, with 6 bases between. The CDR3 totals 12 residues. The CDR3 DNA sequence: TGCAGCGTTGGACTGATGAACACTGAAGCTTTCTTT. Translated: CSVGLMNTEAFF. Full variable domain (remainder filled in from reference TRBV29-1 and TRBJ1-1): SAVISQKPSRDICQRGTSLTIQCQVDSQVTMMFWYRQQPGQSLTLIATANQGSEATYESGFVIDKFPISRPNLTFSTLTVSNMSPEDSSIYLCSVGLMNTEAFFGQGTRLTVV.

This clonotype was observed a handful of times. The rearrangement joins TRBV18 to TRBJ1-3, with TRBD1 matching over 9 bases. Germline CDR1 is KGHSH and CDR2 is LQKENI. The CDR3 has 17 residues. Trimming took 3 bases from V and 0 from J; bases not matched to a gene: 6. The CDR3 here is CASSPRDRAASGNTIYF. The CDR3 coding sequence is TGTGCCAGCTCACCCCGGGACAGGGCTGCCTCTGGAAACACCATATATTTT.

Ten or more counts support this clonotype. CDR3 nucleotide sequence: TGTGCCAGCAGTTTTGCTGTTTCAACTGAAGCTTTCTTT. It codes for CASSFAVSTEAFF. The V call is TRBV12-3 or TRBV12-4, the J call TRBJ1-1; no clear D. The length of the CDR3 is 13 residues. The V end was cut by 3 bases, the J end by 5 bases, with 10 bases between.